The T cell receptor beta chain described here comes from a study of cytomegalovirus exposure and HLA in healthy donors. Regarding the study as a whole: Researchers reported in a later analysis that common viral pathogens appeared linked to several top clusters.

Per the germline V gene, CDR1 is LNHDA and CDR2 is SQIVND (reference sequence). This CDR3 has 15 amino acids. Trimming cost V 6 bases and J 6 bases; bases outside gene matches: 13. A remark on this clone: Its antigen remains unidentified.

This PCR relied on a set of 60 Vbeta primers and 13 Jbeta primers. Profiled with immunoSEQ multiplex PCR; TCRdb holds only in-frame clones, not every one. In the table there are over 140,000 clones, almost 85% of which are singletons. The sequencing input was PBMCs. The TCR was taken from a man aged 25 to 40 in good health and CMV-seropositive. This rearrangement joins TRBV19 to TRBJ1-2; 7 bases match TRBD1. The CDR3 DNA is TGTGCCAGTAGGCTCACCGGACAGGTTGGAAATGGCTACACCTTC. Protein sequence: CASRLTGQVGNGYTF.